A single sample is the source of the 13 T cell receptor beta chains below, sequenced in a study of monozygotic twins with inflammatory bowel disease. From its re-call of the 5' RACE reads, TCRdb lists each CDR3 protein once, without DNA. Its clone listing holds some 400,000 distinct CDR3 sequences. Sequenced material: blood. These receptor sequences come from a human donor with ulcerative colitis or Crohn's disease, or a healthy co-twin of an affected twin (not recorded which).

This rearrangement joins TRBV7-2 to TRBJ1-2; TCRdb calls TRBD1, which cannot be checked without DNA. The CDR3 totals 15 residues. Looked up from germline, CDR1 is SGHTA and CDR2 is FQGNSA. This chain's CDR3 is CASSLVGQISNGYTF.

CDR3 sequence: CASTDRDSPNQPQHF. The chain carries TRBV6-2 or TRBV6-3 and TRBJ1-5; TCRdb proposes TRBD1, but this gene call is untestable without DNA. The CDR3 sequence is 15 residues long. Germline CDR1 is MNHEY and CDR2 is SVGEGT.

The V gene is TRBV7-2, the J gene TRBJ1-5; no DNA is available, so the TRBD1 call from TCRdb remains unchecked. This CDR3 region has 14 residues. Per germline, CDR1 SGHTA and CDR2 FQGNSA. The chain's CDR3 is CASSTGHLNQPQHF.

The chain carries TRBV12-3 or TRBV12-4 and TRBJ2-5. This CDR3 is built from 13 residues. The CDR3 spells CASSLGQEETQYF.

The V gene is TRBV5-4, the J gene TRBJ2-2; TCRdb returns TRBD2, unconfirmable since there is no DNA. From germline, CDR1 is SGHNT and CDR2 YYREEE (reference sequence). This CDR3 is 16 amino acids long. CDR3 residues: CASSSGLAGVSGELFF.

The rearrangement links TRBV7-8 to TRBJ2-1; the D call of TRBD1 rests on TCRdb alone, since no DNA is present to check it. The CDR3 is 15 amino acids. Germline V gene lookup returns CDR1 SGHVS and CDR2 FQNEAQ. CDR3 in amino acids: CASSRDRAPYNEQFF.

The V gene is TRBV29-1, the J gene TRBJ2-3; without DNA, the TCRdb call of TRBD2 cannot be checked. The CDR3 totals 15 residues. CDR1 and CDR2 from the germline V gene are SQVTM and ANQGSEA. Here the CDR3 reads CSVEIQRGGSDTQYF.

This chain uses TRBV6-2 or TRBV6-3 with TRBJ2-4; TCRdb's D gene call, TRBD1, goes unchecked for lack of DNA. CDR3 size: 13 residues. Per germline, CDR1 MNHEY and CDR2 SVGEGT. CDR3: CASSYVGTGSAYF.

V is TRBV6-1 and J is TRBJ2-7; TCRdb's D call, TRBD1, is unchecked because there is no DNA. The CDR3 consists of 15 residues. In germline, CDR1 is MNHNS, CDR2 SASEGT. The CDR3 protein is CASRDPGQGTYEQYF.

The chain employs TRBV29-1 and TRBJ2-1; TCRdb gives TRBD2 as the D gene, but with no DNA this cannot be confirmed. CDR1 is SQVTM and CDR2 is ANQGSEA in the germline V gene. The CDR3 totals 17 residues. CDR3: CSVEGTSGSGGHNEQFF.

The chain uses TRBV29-1 and TRBJ2-7. The CDR3 loop spans 12 amino acids. Per germline, CDR1 SQVTM and CDR2 ANQGSEA. The CDR3 here is CSVGSEGTEQYF.

The rearrangement links TRBV12-3 or TRBV12-4 to TRBJ2-5; TCRdb names TRBD1, which stays unverified in the absence of DNA. The CDR3 loop spans 13 amino acids. The CDR3 spells CASSRDTGSAQYF.

The V and J genes are TRBV12-3 or TRBV12-4 and TRBJ1-1. This CDR3 comprises 15 residues. CDR3 amino acids: CASSPHGELRTEAFF.